A single sample gave rise to the 3 T cell receptor beta chains below, sequenced in a study of cytomegalovirus exposure and HLA in healthy donors. Use of 60 Vbeta and 13 Jbeta primers characterized the PCR. Libraries were prepared by immunoSEQ multiplex PCR; TCRdb keeps only in-frame clonotypes and omits some of them. The sample consists of roughly 120,000 clones, just under 80% of them appearing once. The sequencing sample was made of PBMCs. These receptors were collected from a man aged 25-45 years in good health and CMV-seronegative.

The CDR3: CASSGHRGSTDTQYF. CDR3 nucleotides: TGTGCCAGCAGCGGCCACAGGGGTAGCACAGATACGCAGTATTTT. V usage is TRBV25-1 and J usage is TRBJ2-3; TRBD1 matches 7 bases. Losses at the gene ends were 6 bases for V and 0 bases for J; bases not matched to a gene: 6. Germline lookup yields CDR1 MGHDK and CDR2 SYGVNS. The CDR3 is made up of 15 amino acids.

The chain has TRBV6-5 and TRBJ1-5, with a tentative D call TRBD1 (6 bases). This CDR3 contains 14 residues. The germline V gene has CDR1 MNHEY and CDR2 SVGAGI. Trimming removed 6 bases at V and 2 bases at J, with 11 bases between. The CDR3 coding sequence is TGTGCCAGCAGGAGTCCAGGGGGCAATCAGCCCCAGCATTTT. Translating it yields CASRSPGGNQPQHF.

The chain employs TRBV27 and TRBJ2-7, with TRBD1 matching 7 bases. CDR3 length: 16 residues. The J segment lost 3 bases and the V segment lost 6 bases, leaving 14 bases of the junction unmatched. The germline V gene encodes CDR1 MNHEY and CDR2 SMNVEV (reference sequence). The chain's CDR3 is CASRRQGSMGVYEQYF. The CDR3 DNA sequence: TGTGCCAGCAGGCGACAGGGCTCGATGGGAGTCTACGAGCAGTACTTC.